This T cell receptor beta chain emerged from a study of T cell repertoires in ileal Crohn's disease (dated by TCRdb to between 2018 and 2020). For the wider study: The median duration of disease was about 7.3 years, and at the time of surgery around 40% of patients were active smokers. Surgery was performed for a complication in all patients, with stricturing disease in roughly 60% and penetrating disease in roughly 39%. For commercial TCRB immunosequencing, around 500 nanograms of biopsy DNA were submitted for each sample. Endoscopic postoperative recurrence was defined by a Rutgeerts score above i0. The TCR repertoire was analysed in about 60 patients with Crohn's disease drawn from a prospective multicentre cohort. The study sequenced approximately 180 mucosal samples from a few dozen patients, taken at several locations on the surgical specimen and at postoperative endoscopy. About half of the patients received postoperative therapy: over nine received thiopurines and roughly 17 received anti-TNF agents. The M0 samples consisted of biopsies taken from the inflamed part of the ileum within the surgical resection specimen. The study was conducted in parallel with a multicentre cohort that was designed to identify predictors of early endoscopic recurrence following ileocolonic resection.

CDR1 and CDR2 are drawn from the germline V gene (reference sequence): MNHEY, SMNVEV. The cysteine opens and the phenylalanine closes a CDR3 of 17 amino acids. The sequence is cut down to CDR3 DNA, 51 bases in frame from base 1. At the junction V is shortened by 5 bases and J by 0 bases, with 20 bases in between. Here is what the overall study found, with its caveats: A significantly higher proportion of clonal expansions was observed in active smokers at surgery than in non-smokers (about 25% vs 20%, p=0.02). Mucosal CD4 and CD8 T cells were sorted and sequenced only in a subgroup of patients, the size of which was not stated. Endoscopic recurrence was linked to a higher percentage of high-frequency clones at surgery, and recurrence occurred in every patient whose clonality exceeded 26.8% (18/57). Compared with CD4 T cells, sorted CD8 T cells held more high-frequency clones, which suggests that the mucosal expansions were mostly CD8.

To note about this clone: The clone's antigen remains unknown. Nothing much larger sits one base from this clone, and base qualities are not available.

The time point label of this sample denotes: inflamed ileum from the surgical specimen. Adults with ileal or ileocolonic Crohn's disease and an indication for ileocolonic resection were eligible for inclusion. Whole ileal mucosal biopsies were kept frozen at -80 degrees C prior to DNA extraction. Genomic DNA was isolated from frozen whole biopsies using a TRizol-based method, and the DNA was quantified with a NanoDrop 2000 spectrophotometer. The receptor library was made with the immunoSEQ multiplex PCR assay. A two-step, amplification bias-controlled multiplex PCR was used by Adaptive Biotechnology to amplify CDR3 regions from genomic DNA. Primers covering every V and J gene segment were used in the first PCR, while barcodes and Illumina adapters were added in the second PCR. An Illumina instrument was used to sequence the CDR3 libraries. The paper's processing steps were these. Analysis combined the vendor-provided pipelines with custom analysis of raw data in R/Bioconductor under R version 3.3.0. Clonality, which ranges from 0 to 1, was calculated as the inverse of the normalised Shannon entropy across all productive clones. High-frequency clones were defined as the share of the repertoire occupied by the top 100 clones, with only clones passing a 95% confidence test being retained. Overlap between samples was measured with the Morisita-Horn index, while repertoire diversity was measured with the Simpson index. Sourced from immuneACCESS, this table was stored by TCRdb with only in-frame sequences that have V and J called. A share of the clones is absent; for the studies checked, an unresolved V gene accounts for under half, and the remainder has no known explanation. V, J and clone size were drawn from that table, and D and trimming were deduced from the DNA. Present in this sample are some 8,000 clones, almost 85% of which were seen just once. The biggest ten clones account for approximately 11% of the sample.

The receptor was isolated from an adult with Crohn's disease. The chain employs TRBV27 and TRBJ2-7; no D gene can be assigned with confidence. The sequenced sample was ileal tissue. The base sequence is TGTGCCAGCAGTCCGTTCGGCAGCGTAAGCAGCTCCTACGAGCAGTACTTC. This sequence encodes CASSPFGSVSSSYEQYF.